Listed here are 29 T cell receptor beta chains from one sample, sequenced in a study of blood T cell repertoires in COVID-19. TCRdb's copy holds only in-frame clones and misses some; the assay was immunoSEQ multiplex PCR. The sample holds some 66,000 clones, about 75% seen once. Sequencing was performed on peripheral blood. All receptors derive from a woman aged 80 or over with acute or convalescent COVID-19.

The chain couples TRBV7-2 to TRBJ1-5, with D tentatively TRBD1 (5 bases). The CDR3 contains 14 residues. Trimming removed 5 bases at V and 3 bases at J, with 11 bases between. Germline V CDR1 and CDR2: SGHTA, FQGNSA. The CDR3, as DNA: TGTGCCAGCAGCCCACAGGTGACCAATCAGCCCCAGCATTTT. This translates into CASSPQVTNQPQHF. The full variable domain, completed using reference TRBV7-2 and TRBJ1-5, is GAGVSQSPSNKVTEKGKDVELRCDPISGHTALYWYRQSLGQGLEFLIYFQGNSAPDKSGLPSDRFSAERTGGSVSTLTIQRTQQEDSAVYLCASSPQVTNQPQHFGDGTRLSIL.

The chain carries TRBV18 and TRBJ2-1; the D is unclear. V was trimmed by 0 bases and J by 3 bases, leaving 6 bases between them. The CDR3 runs to 14 residues. Germline V CDR1 and CDR2: KGHSH, LQKENI. The CDR3 bases are TGTGCCAGCTCACCACCGCAGAACTACAATGAGCAGTTCTTC. Its protein is CASSPPQNYNEQFF.

The V call is TRBV7-2, the J call TRBJ1-4; the D is unclear. V lost 2 bases and J 7 bases, leaving 14 bases between the germline ends. Germline assignment: CDR1 SGHTA and CDR2 FQGNSA. The CDR3 totals 15 residues. CDR3 sequence: CASSLIASLSEKLFF. The DNA of the CDR3 is TGTGCCAGCAGCTTAATAGCCAGCCTTAGTGAAAAACTGTTTTTT.

The chain links TRBV28 to TRBJ1-4; D perhaps matches TRBD1 (6 bases). This CDR3 contains 14 residues. Looked up from germline, CDR1 is MDHEN and CDR2 is SYDVKM. Between the trimmed V and J ends, which lost 6 bases and 7 bases, there was a span of 15 bases. Written as DNA, the CDR3 is TGTGCCAGCAGGTCGGGGGGCCGACCTGAAAAACTGTTTTTT. It translates to CASRSGGRPEKLFF.

The rearrangement joins TRBV24-1 to TRBJ2-1; D is perhaps TRBD2 (6 bases). V shed 4 bases and J shed 3 bases, with 15 bases lying between them. This CDR3 spans 16 amino acids. Germline lookup yields CDR1 KGHDR and CDR2 SFDVKD. CDR3 residues: CATSDPGSGDYNEQFF. The CDR3 bases are TGTGCCACCAGTGACCCCGGTAGCGGAGACTACAATGAGCAGTTCTTC.

V is TRBV18 and J is TRBJ1-1; a possible D gene is TRBD1 (6 bases). Trimming took off 0 bases at V and 1 base at J, with 18 bases between the two ends. Germline CDR1 reads KGHSH; CDR2 reads LQKENI. This CDR3 region has 18 residues. CDR3 in amino acids: CASSPPLDMGAGNTEAFF. DNA of the CDR3: TGTGCCAGCTCACCACCGCTTGATATGGGGGCGGGGAACACTGAAGCTTTCTTT.

The chain links TRBV9 to TRBJ1-6; D is ambiguous. Germline V gene data show CDR1 as SGDLS and CDR2 as YYNGEE. V lost 0 bases, J lost 3 bases, and 10 bases lay in between. The CDR3 consists of 16 residues. The CDR3 sequence: CASSVGSGSYNSPLHF. The CDR3, as DNA: TGTGCCAGCAGCGTAGGATCTGGCAGCTATAATTCACCCCTCCACTTT. The full variable domain, in which reference TRBV9 and TRBJ1-6 provide the parts outside the CDR3, is DSGVTQTPKHLITATGQRVTLRCSPRSGDLSVYWYQQSLDQGLQFLIQYYNGEERAKGNILERFSAQQFPDLHSELNLSSLELGDSALYFCASSVGSGSYNSPLHFGNGTRLTVT.

The rearrangement joins TRBV6-5 to TRBJ1-2; tentatively, D is TRBD1 (6 bases). CDR1 MNHEY and CDR2 SVGAGI come from the germline V gene. The CDR3 is 14 residues long. The germline V and J ends were trimmed by 6 bases and 6 bases, with 17 bases remaining between them. The CDR3 protein is CASRPSGQGHGYTF. CDR3 DNA: TGTGCCAGCAGACCCTCGGGGCAGGGGCATGGCTACACCTTC.

This sequence joins TRBV19 and TRBJ1-5; 8 bases map to TRBD1. The J segment lost 5 bases and the V segment lost 10 bases, leaving 13 bases of the junction unmatched. This CDR3 is built from 15 residues. Germline assignment: CDR1 LNHDA and CDR2 SQIVND (reference sequence). The CDR3 here is CANNPDRDDDQPQHF. For the CDR3, the DNA is TGTGCCAATAACCCGGACAGGGATGATGATCAGCCCCAGCATTTT.

As DNA, the CDR3 is TGTGCCAGCAGCCCGAAGACGGGGACAGACGTGTCTGAAGCTTTCTTT. Amino acid sequence: CASSPKTGTDVSEAFF. This chain links TRBV11-1 with TRBJ1-1, with 7 bases matching TRBD1. With V trimmed by 5 bases and J by 6 bases, 15 bases remained unmatched. CDR1 and CDR2 from the germline V gene are SGHAT and FQDESV (reference sequence). There are 16 residues in the CDR3.

This clone was seen more than once but under ten times. The rearrangement uses TRBV6-1 and TRBJ1-2; D remains unclear. Germline V gene data show CDR1 as MNHNS and CDR2 as SASEGT. V was cut by 1 base and J by 2 bases, with 11 bases left in between. The CDR3 runs to 15 residues. The CDR3 loop reads CASSEVGYGNYGYTF. CDR3 nucleotides: TGTGCCAGCAGTGAAGTTGGGTACGGGAACTATGGCTACACCTTC.

The chain joins TRBV4-3 to TRBJ1-3, with D unclear. Germline assignment: CDR1 LGHNA and CDR2 YSLEER. Trimming left V 1 base short and J 0 bases short, with 19 bases between. The CDR3 spans 19 residues. CDR3 residues: CASSQGPNLRQSSGNTIYF. The CDR3 DNA reads TGCGCCAGCAGCCAAGGACCAAACCTTCGACAAAGCTCTGGAAACACCATATATTTT.

The gene calls are TRBV19 and TRBJ2-1; 7 bases fit TRBD2. Germline loops: CDR1 LNHDA, CDR2 SQIVND (reference sequence). With V trimmed by 0 bases and J by 1 base, 3 bases remained unmatched. The CDR3 runs to 16 residues. The CDR3 nucleotides read TGTGCCAGTAGTATAGATGGGAGGGGATCCTACAATGAGCAGTTCTTC. Translation gives CASSIDGRGSYNEQFF.

The chain combines TRBV28 with TRBJ1-3; D is unresolved. The CDR3 covers 14 residues. In germline, CDR1 is MDHEN, CDR2 SYDVKM. V lost 10 bases and J 2 bases, leaving 15 bases between the germline ends. CDR3 region: CATREGMAGNTIYF. For the CDR3, the DNA is TGTGCCACCCGTGAGGGAATGGCTGGAAACACCATATATTTT.

The V call is TRBV19, the J call TRBJ1-2; possible D gene TRBD1, 6 bases. Germline-derived CDR1 and CDR2 are LNHDA and SQIVND (reference sequence). The V end lost 3 bases, the J end lost 3 bases, and 14 bases lay between the germline ends. The CDR3 loop spans 15 amino acids. CDR3 nucleotides: TGTGCCAGTAGTATTGCCCCGGGGGGGCACTATGGCTACACCTTC. It encodes CASSIAPGGHYGYTF.

This chain links TRBV3-1 (or the pseudogene TRBV3-2) with TRBJ1-4, with TRBD1 matching 8 bases. CDR3 length: 15 amino acids. Germline lookup yields CDR1 LGHDT and CDR2 YNNKEL (reference sequence). J lost 7 bases, V lost 2 bases, and 6 bases had no gene match. CDR3 protein: CASSQWQGAIEKLFF. The CDR3 coding sequence is TGTGCCAGCAGCCAATGGCAGGGGGCGATTGAAAAACTGTTTTTT.

This chain links TRBV7-8 with TRBJ2-5, with D possibly TRBD2 on 6 matching bases. The CDR3 runs to 13 residues. The V gene lost 5 bases and the J gene lost 5 bases, with 12 bases spanning the gap. Germline V gene data show CDR1 as SGHVS and CDR2 as FQNEAQ. Written as DNA, the CDR3 is TGTGCCAGCAGCCGAGGAGGGAGGGAGACCCAGTACTTC. As protein: CASSRGGRETQYF.

The chain has TRBV12-3 or TRBV12-4 and TRBJ1-2; possibly TRBD1 for D (6 bases). Trimming stripped 3 bases from V and 5 bases from J, with 10 bases between. This CDR3 comprises 13 residues. The DNA of the CDR3 is TGTGCCAGCAGTTTGGCACAGGGTTATGGCTACACCTTC. Encoded protein: CASSLAQGYGYTF.

The chain employs TRBV19 and TRBJ2-1; 7 bases are a match to TRBD2. The V and J ends lost 5 bases and 5 bases, in that order; junction bases with no gene match: 9. Germline values: CDR1 LNHDA, CDR2 SQIVND (reference sequence). The CDR3 is 15 amino acids. The CDR3 sequence is CASSSPGRGNNEQFF. CDR3 in DNA: TGTGCCAGTAGTTCACCGGGGCGGGGGAACAATGAGCAGTTCTTC.

The rearrangement joins TRBV5-1 to TRBJ1-6; D is ambiguous. V was clipped by 8 bases and J by 5 bases, with 11 bases between them. CDR1 is SGHRS, CDR2 YFSETQ, per germline. This CDR3 has 13 residues. CDR3: CASVDGDNSPLHF. CDR3 coding DNA: TGCGCCAGTGTGGACGGGGATAATTCACCCCTCCACTTT.

This clone was counted once. The chain employs TRBV2 and TRBJ1-2; 11 bases agree with TRBD1. Germline values: CDR1 SNHLY, CDR2 FYNNEI. The CDR3 sequence is 13 residues long. The junction had 6 bases not matched to a gene; V was cut back by 8 bases and J by 7 bases. The chain's CDR3 is CASQDRGQLGYTF. The DNA of the CDR3 is TGTGCCAGCCAGGACAGGGGGCAGCTTGGCTACACCTTC.

The chain carries TRBV7-2 and TRBJ1-5; 7 nucleotides match TRBD1. CDR3 length: 16 residues. After removal of 5 bases from V and 0 bases from J, the junction contained 7 bases not matched to a gene. Germline V gene lookup returns CDR1 SGHTA and CDR2 FQGNSA. CDR3 loop: CASSPEQGYSNQPQHF. The CDR3 nucleotides read TGTGCCAGCAGCCCTGAACAGGGGTATAGCAATCAGCCCCAGCATTTT.

This chain joins TRBV2 and TRBJ2-1; D is unresolved. Trimming pared 1 base from V and 1 base from J, leaving 8 bases between. Germline assignment: CDR1 SNHLY and CDR2 FYNNEI. The CDR3 totals 15 residues. The CDR3 DNA is TGTGCCAGCAGTGAAGGGAGCCAGTCCTACAATGAGCAGTTCTTC. Its translation is CASSEGSQSYNEQFF.

V and J are TRBV3-1 (or the pseudogene TRBV3-2) and TRBJ2-5; 7 nucleotides match TRBD2. J lost 3 bases, V lost 0 bases, and 10 bases had no gene match. The CDR3 consists of 17 residues. Germline assignment: CDR1 LGHDT and CDR2 YNNKEL (reference sequence). Here the CDR3 reads CASSQDFRGRAEETQYF. Here the CDR3 DNA reads TGTGCCAGCAGCCAAGATTTTCGTGGGAGGGCCGAAGAGACCCAGTACTTC.

This clone was counted once. The chain employs TRBV11-2 and TRBJ2-2, with TRBD2 as a possible D gene (5 bases). Germline V CDR1 and CDR2: SGHAT, FQNNGV. The CDR3 loop spans 16 amino acids. V lost 4 bases, J lost 2 bases, and 14 bases lay in between. The CDR3 reads CASSYRGQANTGELFF. DNA for the CDR3: TGTGCCAGCAGCTACCGAGGGCAGGCCAACACCGGGGAGCTGTTTTTT. Combining the CDR3 with reference TRBV11-2 and TRBJ2-2 gives the whole variable domain EAGVAQSPRYKIIEKRQSVAFWCNPISGHATLYWYQQILGQGPKLLIQFQNNGVVDDSQLPKDRFSAERLKGVDSTLKIQPAKLEDSAVYLCASSYRGQANTGELFFGEGSRLTVL.

DNA of the CDR3: TGTGCCAGTAGGCGACAGGGGGGCACCGGGGAGCTGTTTTTT. Amino acids: CASRRQGGTGELFF. The chain links TRBV19 to TRBJ2-2; 9 positions agree with TRBD1. CDR3 size: 14 residues. The J segment lost 4 bases and the V segment lost 6 bases, leaving 3 bases of the junction unmatched. In germline, CDR1 is LNHDA, CDR2 SQIVND (reference sequence).

The chain employs TRBV11-3 and TRBJ2-7; TRBD2 matches 7 bases. The trim removed 5 bases at V and 5 bases at J, leaving 6 bases unmatched. The CDR3 contains 13 residues. Germline V lookup: CDR1 SGHNT, CDR2 YENEEA. CDR3 in amino acids: CASSRTSVNEQYF. CDR3 DNA: TGTGCCAGCAGCCGGACTAGTGTGAACGAGCAGTACTTC.

This clone was detected once. The chain recombines TRBV29-1 with TRBJ2-7; D unresolved. The V end was cut by 4 bases, the J end by 3 bases, with 10 bases between. The CDR3 runs 12 residues. Germline CDR1 and CDR2: SQVTM and ANQGSEA. The CDR3 spells CSVVGQYYEQYF. In DNA, the CDR3 is TGCAGCGTTGTTGGGCAATACTACGAGCAGTACTTC.

The chain is built from TRBV28 and TRBJ1-2; D is unresolved. V shed 5 bases and J shed 8 bases, with 30 bases lying between them. Per the germline V gene, CDR1 is MDHEN and CDR2 is SYDVKM. The CDR3 is 18 residues long. The CDR3 reads CASSPLPGNKEAKGGYTF. The CDR3 coding sequence is TGTGCCAGCAGTCCCCTACCGGGAAATAAGGAGGCTAAAGGGGGCTACACCTTC.